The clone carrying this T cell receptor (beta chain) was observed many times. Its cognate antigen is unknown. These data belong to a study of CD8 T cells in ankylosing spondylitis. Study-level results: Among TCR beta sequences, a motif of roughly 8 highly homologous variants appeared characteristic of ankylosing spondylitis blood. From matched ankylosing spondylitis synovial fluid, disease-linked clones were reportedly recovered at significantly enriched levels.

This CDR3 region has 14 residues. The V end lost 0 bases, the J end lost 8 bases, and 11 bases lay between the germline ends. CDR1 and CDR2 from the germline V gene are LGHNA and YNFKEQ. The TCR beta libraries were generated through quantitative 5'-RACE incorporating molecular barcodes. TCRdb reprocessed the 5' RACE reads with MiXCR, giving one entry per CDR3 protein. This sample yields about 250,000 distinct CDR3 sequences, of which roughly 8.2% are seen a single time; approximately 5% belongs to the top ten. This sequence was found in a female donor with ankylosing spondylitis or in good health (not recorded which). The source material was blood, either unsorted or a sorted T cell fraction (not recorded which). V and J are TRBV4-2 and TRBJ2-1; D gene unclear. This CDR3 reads CASSQDNPADEQFF. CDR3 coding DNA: TGTGCCAGCAGCCAAGATAACCCAGCAGATGAGCAGTTCTTC.